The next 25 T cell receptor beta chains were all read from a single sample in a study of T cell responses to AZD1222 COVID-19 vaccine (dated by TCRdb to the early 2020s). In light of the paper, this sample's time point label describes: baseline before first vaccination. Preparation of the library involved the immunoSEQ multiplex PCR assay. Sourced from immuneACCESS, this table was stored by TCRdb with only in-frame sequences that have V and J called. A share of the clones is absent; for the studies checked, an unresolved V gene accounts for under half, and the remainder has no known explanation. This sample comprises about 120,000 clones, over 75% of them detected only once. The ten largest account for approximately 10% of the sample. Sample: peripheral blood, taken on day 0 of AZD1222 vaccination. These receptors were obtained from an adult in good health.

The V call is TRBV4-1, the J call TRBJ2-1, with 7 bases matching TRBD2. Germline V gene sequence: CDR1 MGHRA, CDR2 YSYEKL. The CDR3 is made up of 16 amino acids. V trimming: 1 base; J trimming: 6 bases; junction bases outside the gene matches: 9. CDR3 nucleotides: TGCGCCAGCAGCCAAGGAGGGAGGGAGGCAGTCAATGAGCAGTTCTTC. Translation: CASSQGGREAVNEQFF.

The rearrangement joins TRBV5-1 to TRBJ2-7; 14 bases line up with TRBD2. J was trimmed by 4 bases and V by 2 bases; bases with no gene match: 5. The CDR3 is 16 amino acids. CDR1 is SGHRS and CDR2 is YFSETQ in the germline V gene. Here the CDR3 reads CASSFQGTSGGYEQYF. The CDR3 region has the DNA TGCGCCAGCAGCTTCCAAGGGACTAGCGGGGGTTACGAGCAGTACTTC.

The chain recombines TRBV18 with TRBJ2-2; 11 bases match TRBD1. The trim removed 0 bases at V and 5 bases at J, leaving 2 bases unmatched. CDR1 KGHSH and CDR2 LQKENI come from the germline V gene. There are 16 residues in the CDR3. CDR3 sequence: CASSPPDRGLTGELFF. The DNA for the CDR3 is TGTGCCAGCTCACCACCGGACAGGGGGCTTACCGGGGAGCTGTTTTTT.

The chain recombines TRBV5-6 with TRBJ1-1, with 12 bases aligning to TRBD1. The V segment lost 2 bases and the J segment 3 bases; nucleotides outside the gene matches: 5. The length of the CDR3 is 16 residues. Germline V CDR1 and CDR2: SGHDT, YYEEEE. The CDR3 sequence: CASSFGTGGADTEAFF. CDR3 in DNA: TGTGCCAGCAGCTTTGGGACAGGGGGCGCGGACACTGAAGCTTTCTTT. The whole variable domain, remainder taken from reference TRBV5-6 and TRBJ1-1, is DAGVTQSPTHLIKTRGQQVTLRCSPKSGHDTVSWYQQALGQGPQFIFQYYEEEERQRGNFPDRFSGHQFPNYSSELNVNALLLGDSALYLCASSFGTGGADTEAFFGQGTRLTVV.

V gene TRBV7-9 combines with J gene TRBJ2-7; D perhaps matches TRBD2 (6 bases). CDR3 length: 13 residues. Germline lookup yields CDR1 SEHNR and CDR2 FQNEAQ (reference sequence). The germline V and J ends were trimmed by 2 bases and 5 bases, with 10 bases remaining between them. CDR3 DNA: TGTGCCAGCAGCTTATGGGGGGAACACGAGCAGTACTTC. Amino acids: CASSLWGEHEQYF.

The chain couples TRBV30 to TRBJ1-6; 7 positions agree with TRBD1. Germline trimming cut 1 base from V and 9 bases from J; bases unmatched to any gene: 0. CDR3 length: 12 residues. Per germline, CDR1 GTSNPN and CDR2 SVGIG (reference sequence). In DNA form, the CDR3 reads TGTGCCTGGAGTGACAGGGGTTCACCCCTCCACTTT. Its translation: CAWSDRGSPLHF.

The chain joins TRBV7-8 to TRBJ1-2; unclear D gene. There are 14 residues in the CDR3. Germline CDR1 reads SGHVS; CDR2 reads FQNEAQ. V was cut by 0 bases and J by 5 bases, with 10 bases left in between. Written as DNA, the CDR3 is TGTGCCAGCAGCTTAGCGGGAGGGTTTTATGGCTACACCTTC. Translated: CASSLAGGFYGYTF. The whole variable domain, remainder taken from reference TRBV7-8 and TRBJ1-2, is GAGVSQSPRYKVAKRGQDVALRCDPISGHVSLFWYQQALGQGPEFLTYFQNEAQLDKSGLPSDRFFAERPEGSVSTLKIQRTQQEDSAVYLCASSLAGGFYGYTFGSGTRLTVV.

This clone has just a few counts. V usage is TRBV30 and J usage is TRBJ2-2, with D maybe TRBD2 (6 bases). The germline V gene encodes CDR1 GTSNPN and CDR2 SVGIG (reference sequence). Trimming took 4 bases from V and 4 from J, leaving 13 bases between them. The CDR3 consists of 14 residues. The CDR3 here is CAWTIAVGTGELFF. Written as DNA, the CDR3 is TGTGCCTGGACAATAGCGGTGGGCACCGGGGAGCTGTTTTTT.

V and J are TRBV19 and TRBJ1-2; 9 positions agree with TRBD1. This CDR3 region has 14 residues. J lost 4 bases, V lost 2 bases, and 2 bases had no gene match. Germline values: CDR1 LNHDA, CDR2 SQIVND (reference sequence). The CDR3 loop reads CASSITGQGYGYTF. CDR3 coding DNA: TGTGCCAGTAGTATAACGGGACAGGGCTATGGCTACACCTTC.

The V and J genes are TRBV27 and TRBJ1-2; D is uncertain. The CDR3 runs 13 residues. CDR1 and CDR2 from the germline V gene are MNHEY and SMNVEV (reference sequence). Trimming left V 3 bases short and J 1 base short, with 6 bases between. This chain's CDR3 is CASSFDRNYGYTF. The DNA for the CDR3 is TGTGCCAGCAGTTTCGACCGTAACTATGGCTACACCTTC.

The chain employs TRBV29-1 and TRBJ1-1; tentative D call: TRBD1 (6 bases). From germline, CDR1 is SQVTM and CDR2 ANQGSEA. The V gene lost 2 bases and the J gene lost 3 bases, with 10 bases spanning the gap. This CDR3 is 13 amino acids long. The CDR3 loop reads CSVERGGDTEAFF. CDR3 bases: TGCAGCGTTGAACGAGGGGGGGACACTGAAGCTTTCTTT.

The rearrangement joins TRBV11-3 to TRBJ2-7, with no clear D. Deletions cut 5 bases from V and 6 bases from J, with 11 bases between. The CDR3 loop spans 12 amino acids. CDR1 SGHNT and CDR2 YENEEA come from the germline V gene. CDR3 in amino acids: CASSRLGLEQYF. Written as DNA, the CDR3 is TGTGCCAGCAGCCGTCTAGGGCTCGAGCAGTACTTC.

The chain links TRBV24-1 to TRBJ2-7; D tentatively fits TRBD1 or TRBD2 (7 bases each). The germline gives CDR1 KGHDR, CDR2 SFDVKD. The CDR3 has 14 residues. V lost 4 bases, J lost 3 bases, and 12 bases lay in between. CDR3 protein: CATSEGGTVYEQYF. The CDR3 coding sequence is TGTGCCACCAGTGAGGGGGGGACAGTCTACGAGCAGTACTTC.

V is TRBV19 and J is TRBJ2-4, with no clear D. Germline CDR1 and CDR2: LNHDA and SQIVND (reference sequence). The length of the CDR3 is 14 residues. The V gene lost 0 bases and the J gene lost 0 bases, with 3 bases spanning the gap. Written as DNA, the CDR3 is TGTGCCAGTAGTATAGAGCTAGCCAAAAACATTCAGTACTTC. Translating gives CASSIELAKNIQYF.

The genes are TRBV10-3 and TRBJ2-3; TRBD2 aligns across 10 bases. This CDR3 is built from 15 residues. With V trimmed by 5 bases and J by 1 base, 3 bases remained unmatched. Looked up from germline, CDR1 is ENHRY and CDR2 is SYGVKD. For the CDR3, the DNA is TGTGCCATCAGTATCGGACTAGCGGGCACAGATACGCAGTATTTT. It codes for CAISIGLAGTDTQYF.

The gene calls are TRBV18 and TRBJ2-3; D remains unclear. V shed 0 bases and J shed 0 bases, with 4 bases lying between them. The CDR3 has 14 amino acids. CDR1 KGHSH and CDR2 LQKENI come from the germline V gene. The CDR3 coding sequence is TGTGCCAGCTCACCACCGGACAGCACAGATACGCAGTATTTT. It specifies CASSPPDSTDTQYF.

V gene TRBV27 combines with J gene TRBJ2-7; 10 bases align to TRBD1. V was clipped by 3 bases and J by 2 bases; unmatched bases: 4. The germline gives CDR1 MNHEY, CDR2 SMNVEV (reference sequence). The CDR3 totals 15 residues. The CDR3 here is CASSFSDRGAYEQYF. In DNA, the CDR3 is TGTGCCAGCAGTTTCTCGGACAGGGGGGCCTACGAGCAGTACTTC.

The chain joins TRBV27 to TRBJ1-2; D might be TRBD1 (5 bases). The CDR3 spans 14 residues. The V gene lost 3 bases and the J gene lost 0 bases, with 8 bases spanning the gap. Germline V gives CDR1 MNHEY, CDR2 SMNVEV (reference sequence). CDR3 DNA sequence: TGTGCCAGCAGTTTTGGAGGGGCTAACTATGGCTACACCTTC. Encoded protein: CASSFGGANYGYTF.

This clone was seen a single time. This CDR3 reads CASSQTGGGGYEQYF. Written as DNA, the CDR3 is TGTGCCAGCAGTCAGACAGGGGGCGGAGGTTACGAGCAGTACTTC. The gene calls are TRBV28 and TRBJ2-7; 10 bases are a match to TRBD1. Per the germline V gene, CDR1 is MDHEN and CDR2 is SYDVKM. V was pared by 5 bases and J by 4 bases, with 8 bases of the junction left unmatched. This CDR3 comprises 15 residues. Supplemented by reference TRBV28 and TRBJ2-7, the full variable domain reads DVKVTQSSRYLVKRTGEKVFLECVQDMDHENMFWYRQDPGLGLRLIYFSYDVKMKEKGDIPEGYSVSREKKERFSLILESASTNQTSMYLCASSQTGGGGYEQYFGPGTRLTVT.

CDR3 bases: TGTGCCAGCAGCTTCCGGACAGGCATACGCTACGAGCAGTACTTC. It specifies CASSFRTGIRYEQYF. The chain carries TRBV7-2 and TRBJ2-7; 7 bases map to TRBD1. CDR1 is SGHTA and CDR2 is FQGNSA in the germline V gene. The CDR3 totals 15 residues. Unmatched junction bases numbered 8, after V lost 3 bases and J lost 3 bases.

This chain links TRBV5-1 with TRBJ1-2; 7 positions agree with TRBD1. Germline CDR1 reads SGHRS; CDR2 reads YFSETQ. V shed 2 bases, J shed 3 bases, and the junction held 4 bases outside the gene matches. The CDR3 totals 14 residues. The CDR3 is CASSLDRVDYGYTF. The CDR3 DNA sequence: TGCGCCAGCAGCTTAGACAGGGTAGACTATGGCTACACCTTC.

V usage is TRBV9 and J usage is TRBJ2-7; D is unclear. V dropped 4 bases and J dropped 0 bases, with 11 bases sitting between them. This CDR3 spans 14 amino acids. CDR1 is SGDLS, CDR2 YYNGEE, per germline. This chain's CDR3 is CASSSRPGSYEQYF. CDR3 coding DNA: TGTGCCAGCAGCTCTCGGCCAGGCTCCTACGAGCAGTACTTC.

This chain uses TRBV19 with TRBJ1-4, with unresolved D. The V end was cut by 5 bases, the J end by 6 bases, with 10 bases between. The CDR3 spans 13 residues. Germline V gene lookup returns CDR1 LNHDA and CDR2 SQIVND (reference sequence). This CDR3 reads CASSEWSDEKLFF. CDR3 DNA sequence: TGTGCCAGTAGTGAATGGTCGGATGAAAAACTGTTTTTT.

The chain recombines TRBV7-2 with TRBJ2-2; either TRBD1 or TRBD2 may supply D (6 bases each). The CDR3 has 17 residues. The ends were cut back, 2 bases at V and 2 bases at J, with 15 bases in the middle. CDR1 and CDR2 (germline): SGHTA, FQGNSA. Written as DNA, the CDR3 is TGTGCCAGCAGCTTATCTAGCCGGGGGCTAAACACCGGGGAGCTGTTTTTT. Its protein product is CASSLSSRGLNTGELFF.

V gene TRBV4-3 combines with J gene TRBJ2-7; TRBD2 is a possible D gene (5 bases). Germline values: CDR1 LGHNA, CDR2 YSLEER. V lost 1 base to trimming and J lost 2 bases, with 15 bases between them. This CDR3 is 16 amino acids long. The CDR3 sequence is CASSQVPAGSPYEQYF. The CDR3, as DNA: TGCGCCAGCAGCCAAGTCCCCGCGGGTTCCCCCTACGAGCAGTACTTC.